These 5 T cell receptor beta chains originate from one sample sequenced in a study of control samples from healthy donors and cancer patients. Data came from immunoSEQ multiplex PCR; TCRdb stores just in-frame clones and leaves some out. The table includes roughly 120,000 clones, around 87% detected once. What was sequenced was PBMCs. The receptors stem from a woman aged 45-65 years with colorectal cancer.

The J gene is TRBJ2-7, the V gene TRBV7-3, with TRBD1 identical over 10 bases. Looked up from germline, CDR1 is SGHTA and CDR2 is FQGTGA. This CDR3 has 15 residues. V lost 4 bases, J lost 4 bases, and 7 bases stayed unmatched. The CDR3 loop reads CASSYSGQGGYEQYF. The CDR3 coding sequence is TGTGCCAGCAGCTACAGCGGACAGGGGGGGTACGAGCAGTACTTC.

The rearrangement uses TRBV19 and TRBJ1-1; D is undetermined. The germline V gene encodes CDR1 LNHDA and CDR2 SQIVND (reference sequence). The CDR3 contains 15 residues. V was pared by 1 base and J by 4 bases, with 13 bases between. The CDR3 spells CASSIVGGSGTEAFF. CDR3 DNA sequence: TGTGCCAGTAGTATAGTCGGAGGGTCCGGCACTGAAGCTTTCTTT.

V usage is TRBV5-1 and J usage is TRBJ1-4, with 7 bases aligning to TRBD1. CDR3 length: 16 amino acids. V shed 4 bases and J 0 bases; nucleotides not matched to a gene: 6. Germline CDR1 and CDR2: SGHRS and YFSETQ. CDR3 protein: CASSLQGSATNEKLFF. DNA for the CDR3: TGCGCCAGCAGCCTACAGGGGTCGGCAACTAATGAAAAACTGTTTTTT.

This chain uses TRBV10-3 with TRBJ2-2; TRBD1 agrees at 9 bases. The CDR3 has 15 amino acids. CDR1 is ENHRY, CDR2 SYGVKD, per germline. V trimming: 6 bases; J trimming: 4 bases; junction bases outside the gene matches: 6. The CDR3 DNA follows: TGTGCCATCAGGCCGGGACAGGGTGTCACCGGGGAGCTGTTTTTT. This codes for CAIRPGQGVTGELFF.

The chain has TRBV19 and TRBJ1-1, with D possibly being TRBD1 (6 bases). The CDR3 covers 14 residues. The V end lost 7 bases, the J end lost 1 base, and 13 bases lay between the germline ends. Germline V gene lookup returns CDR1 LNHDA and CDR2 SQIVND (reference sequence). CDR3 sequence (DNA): TGTGCCAGTACCGCGGACAGTTGGAACACTGAAGCTTTCTTT. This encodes CASTADSWNTEAFF.